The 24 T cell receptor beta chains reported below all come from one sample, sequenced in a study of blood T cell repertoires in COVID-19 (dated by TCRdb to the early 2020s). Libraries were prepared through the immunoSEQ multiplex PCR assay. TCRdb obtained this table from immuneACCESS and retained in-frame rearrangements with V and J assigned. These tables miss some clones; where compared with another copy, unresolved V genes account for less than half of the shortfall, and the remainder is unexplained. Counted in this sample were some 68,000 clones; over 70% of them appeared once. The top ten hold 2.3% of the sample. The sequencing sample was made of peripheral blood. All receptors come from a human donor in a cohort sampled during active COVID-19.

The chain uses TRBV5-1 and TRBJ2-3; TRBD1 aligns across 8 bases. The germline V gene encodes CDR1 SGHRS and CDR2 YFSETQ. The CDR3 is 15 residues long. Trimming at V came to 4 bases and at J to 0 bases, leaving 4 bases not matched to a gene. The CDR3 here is CASSPRGQSTDTQYF. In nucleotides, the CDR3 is TGCGCCAGCAGCCCCAGGGGGCAAAGCACAGATACGCAGTATTTT.

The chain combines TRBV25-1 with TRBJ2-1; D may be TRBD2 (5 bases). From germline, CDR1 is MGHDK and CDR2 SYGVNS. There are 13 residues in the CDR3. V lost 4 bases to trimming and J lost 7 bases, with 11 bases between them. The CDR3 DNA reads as TGTGCCAGCAGTGGTGGACTGCGGAATGAGCAGTTCTTC. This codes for CASSGGLRNEQFF.

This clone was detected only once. Written as DNA, the CDR3 is TGTGCCAGCAGCTTAGGGACAGGGCTAAGCTATGGCTACACCTTC. It translates to CASSLGTGLSYGYTF. V and J are TRBV7-9 and TRBJ1-2; TRBD1 matches 8 bases. CDR3 size: 15 residues. The junction had 5 bases not matched to a gene; V was cut back by 1 base and J by 4 bases. Germline CDR1 reads SEHNR; CDR2 reads FQNEAQ (reference sequence).

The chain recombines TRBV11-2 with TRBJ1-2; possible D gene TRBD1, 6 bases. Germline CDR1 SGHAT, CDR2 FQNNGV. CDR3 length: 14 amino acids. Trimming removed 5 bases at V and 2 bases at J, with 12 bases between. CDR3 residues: CASSTDRWNYGYTF. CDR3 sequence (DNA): TGTGCCAGCAGCACTGACAGGTGGAACTATGGCTACACCTTC.

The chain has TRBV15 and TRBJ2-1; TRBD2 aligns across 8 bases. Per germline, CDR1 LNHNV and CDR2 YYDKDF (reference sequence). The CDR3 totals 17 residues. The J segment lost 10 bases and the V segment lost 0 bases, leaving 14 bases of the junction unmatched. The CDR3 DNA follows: TGTGCCACCAGCAGAGATTGGGGCGCCGGGAGGGCCGTGGAGCAGTTCTTC. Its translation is CATSRDWGAGRAVEQFF.

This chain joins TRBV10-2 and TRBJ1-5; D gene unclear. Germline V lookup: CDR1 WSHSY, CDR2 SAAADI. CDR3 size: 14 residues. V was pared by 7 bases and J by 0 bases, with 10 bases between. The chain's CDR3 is CASNPSDSNQPQHF. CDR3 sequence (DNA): TGCGCCAGCAACCCGTCAGATAGCAATCAGCCCCAGCATTTT.

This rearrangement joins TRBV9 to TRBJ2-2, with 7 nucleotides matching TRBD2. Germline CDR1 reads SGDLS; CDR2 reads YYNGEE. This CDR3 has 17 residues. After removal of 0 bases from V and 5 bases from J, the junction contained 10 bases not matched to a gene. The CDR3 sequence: CASSVDSAGVGTGELFF. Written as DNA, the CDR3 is TGTGCCAGCAGCGTAGATTCGGCGGGAGTCGGGACCGGGGAGCTGTTTTTT.

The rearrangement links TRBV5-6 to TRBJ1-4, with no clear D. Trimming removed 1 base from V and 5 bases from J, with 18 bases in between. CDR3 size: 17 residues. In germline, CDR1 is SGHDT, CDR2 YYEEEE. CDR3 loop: CASSLPPPRSGNEKLFF. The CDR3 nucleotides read TGTGCCAGCAGCTTGCCCCCTCCGAGGTCGGGGAATGAAAAACTGTTTTTT. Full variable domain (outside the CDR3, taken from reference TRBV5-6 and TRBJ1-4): DAGVTQSPTHLIKTRGQQVTLRCSPKSGHDTVSWYQQALGQGPQFIFQYYEEEERQRGNFPDRFSGHQFPNYSSELNVNALLLGDSALYLCASSLPPPRSGNEKLFFGSGTQLSVL.

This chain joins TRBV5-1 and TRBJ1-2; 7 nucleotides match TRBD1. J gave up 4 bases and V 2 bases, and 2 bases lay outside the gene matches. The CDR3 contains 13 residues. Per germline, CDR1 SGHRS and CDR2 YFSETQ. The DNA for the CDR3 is TGCGCCAGCAGCTTAGGGACAGCCTATGGCTACACCTTC. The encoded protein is CASSLGTAYGYTF.

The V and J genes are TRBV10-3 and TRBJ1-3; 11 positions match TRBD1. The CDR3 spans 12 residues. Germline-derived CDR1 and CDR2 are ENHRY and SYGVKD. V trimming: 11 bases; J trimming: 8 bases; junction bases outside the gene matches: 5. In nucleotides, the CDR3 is TGTGCCGTGTCGGGACAGGGGGACACCATATATTTT. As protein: CAVSGQGDTIYF.

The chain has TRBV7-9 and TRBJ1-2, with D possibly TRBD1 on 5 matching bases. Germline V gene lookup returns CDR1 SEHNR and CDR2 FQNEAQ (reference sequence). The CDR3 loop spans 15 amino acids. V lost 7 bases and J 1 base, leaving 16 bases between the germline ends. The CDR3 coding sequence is TGTGCCAGCACCAATTCCGGGGGGGGTAACTATGGCTACACCTTC. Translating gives CASTNSGGGNYGYTF.

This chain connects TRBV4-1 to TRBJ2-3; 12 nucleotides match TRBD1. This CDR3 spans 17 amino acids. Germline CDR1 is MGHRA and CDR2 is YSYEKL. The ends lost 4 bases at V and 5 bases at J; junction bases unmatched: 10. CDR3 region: CASSRSGTGGIGDTQYF. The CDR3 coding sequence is TGCGCCAGCAGCCGCTCCGGGACAGGGGGCATAGGAGATACGCAGTATTTT.

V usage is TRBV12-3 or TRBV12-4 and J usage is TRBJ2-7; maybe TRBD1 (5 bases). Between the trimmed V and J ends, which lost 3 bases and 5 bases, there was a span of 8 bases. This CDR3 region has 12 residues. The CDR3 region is CASSLTVDEQYF. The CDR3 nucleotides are TGTGCCAGCAGTTTGACAGTAGACGAGCAGTACTTC.

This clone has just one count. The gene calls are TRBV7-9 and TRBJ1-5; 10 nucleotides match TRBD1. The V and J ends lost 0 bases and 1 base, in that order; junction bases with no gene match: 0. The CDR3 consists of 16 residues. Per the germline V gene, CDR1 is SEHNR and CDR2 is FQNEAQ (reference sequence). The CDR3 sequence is CASSLAGQGSNQPQHF. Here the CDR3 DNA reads TGTGCCAGCAGCTTAGCGGGACAGGGGAGCAATCAGCCCCAGCATTTT. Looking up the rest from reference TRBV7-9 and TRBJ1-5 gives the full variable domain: DTGVSQNPRHKITKRGQNVTFRCDPISEHNRLYWYRQTLGQGPEFLTYFQNEAQLEKSRLLSDRFSAERPKGSFSTLEIQRTEQGDSAMYLCASSLAGQGSNQPQHFGDGTRLSIL.

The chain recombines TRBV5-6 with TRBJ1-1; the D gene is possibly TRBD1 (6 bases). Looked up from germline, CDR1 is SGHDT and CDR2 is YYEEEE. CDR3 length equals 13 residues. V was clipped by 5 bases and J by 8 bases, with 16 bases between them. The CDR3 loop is CASSFGGHPEAFF. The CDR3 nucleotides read TGTGCCAGCAGTTTCGGGGGGCACCCAGAAGCTTTCTTT.

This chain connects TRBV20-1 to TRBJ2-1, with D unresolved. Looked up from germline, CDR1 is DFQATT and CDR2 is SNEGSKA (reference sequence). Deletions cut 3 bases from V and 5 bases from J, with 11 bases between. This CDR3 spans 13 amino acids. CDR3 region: CSASGRLDNEQFF. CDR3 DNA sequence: TGCAGTGCTAGTGGCAGGCTCGACAATGAGCAGTTCTTC.

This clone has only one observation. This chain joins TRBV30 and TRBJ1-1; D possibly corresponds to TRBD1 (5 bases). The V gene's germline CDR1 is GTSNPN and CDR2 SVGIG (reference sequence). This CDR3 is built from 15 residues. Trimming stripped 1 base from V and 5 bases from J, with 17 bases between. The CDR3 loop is CAWSAVGGVGTEAFF. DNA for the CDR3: TGTGCCTGGAGTGCCGTGGGAGGGGTGGGAACTGAAGCTTTCTTT.

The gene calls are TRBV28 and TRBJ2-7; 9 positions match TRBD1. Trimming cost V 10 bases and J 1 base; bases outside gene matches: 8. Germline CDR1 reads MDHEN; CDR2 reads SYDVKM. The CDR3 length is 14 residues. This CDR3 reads CAITGDRASYEQYF. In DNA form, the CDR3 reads TGTGCCATCACGGGGGACAGGGCTTCCTACGAGCAGTACTTC.

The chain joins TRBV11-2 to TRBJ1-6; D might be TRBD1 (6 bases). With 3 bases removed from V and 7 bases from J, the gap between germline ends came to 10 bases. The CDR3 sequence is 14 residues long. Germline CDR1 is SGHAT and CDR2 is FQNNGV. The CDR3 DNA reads TGTGCCAGCAGCTTGGGACATCAAAATTCACCCCTCCACTTT. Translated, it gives CASSLGHQNSPLHF.

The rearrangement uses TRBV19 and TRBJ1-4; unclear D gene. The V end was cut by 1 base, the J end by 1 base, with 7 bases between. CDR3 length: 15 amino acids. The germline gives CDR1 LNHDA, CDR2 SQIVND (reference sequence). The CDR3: CASSIAGRTNEKLFF. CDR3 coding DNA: TGTGCCAGTAGTATAGCTGGCAGAACTAATGAAAAACTGTTTTTT.

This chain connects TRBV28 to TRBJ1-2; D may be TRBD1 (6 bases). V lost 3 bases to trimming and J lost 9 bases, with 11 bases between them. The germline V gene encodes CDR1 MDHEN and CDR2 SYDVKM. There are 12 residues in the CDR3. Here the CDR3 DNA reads TGTGCCAGCAGTTTTACAGGGTATCGCTACACCTTC. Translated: CASSFTGYRYTF.

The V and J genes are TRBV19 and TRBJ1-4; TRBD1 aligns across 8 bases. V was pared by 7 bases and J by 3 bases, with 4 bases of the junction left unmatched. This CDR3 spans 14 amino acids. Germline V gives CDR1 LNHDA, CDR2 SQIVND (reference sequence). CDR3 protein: CASTGGAANEKLFF. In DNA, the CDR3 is TGTGCCAGTACAGGGGGCGCAGCTAATGAAAAACTGTTTTTT.

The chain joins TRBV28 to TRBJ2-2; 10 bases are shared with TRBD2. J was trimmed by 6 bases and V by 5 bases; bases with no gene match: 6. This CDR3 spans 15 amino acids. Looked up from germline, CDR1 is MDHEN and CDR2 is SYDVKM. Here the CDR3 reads CASSLAGVRAGELFF. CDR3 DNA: TGTGCCAGCAGTCTAGCGGGAGTAAGGGCCGGGGAGCTGTTTTTT.

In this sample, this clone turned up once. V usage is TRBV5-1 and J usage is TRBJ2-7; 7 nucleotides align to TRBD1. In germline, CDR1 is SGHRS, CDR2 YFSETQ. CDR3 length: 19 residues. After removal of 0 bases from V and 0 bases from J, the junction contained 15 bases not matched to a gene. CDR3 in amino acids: CASSLEPQGLRSSSYEQYF. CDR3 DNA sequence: TGCGCCAGCAGCTTGGAGCCACAGGGGTTAAGATCGAGCTCCTACGAGCAGTACTTC. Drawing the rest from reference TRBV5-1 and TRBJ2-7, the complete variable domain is KAGVTQTPRYLIKTRGQQVTLSCSPISGHRSVSWYQQTPGQGLQFLFEYFSETQRNKGNFPGRFSGRQFSNSRSEMNVSTLELGDSALYLCASSLEPQGLRSSSYEQYFGPGTRLTVT.